This TCR beta chain was documented in a study of blood T cell repertoires in COVID-19. Germline V gives CDR1 LNHDA, CDR2 SQIVND (reference sequence). This CDR3 contains 14 residues. V was cut by 6 bases and J by 2 bases, with 14 bases left in between. Per the authors' pipeline: Reference gene primers were amplified, and this amplification served to estimate nucleated cell counts. The method was immunoSEQ multiplex PCR; TCRdb's version includes in-frame clones alone and lacks a portion of them. V and J calls and clone size are those listed in that table; D and trimming were worked out from the DNA. The sample shows over 75,000 clones, 85% to 90% of them seen only once.

The chain carries TRBV19 and TRBJ2-7, with D possibly being TRBD1 (5 bases). The sample consisted of peripheral blood. The receptor was derived from a human donor with active COVID-19. The donor label of this sample is uncertain. Written as DNA, the CDR3 is TGTGCCAGTAGCCCACTTGACAGCACCTACGAGCAGTACTTC. Amino acid sequence: CASSPLDSTYEQYF.